This TCR beta chain was sequenced during a study of long-term antiretroviral therapy in people with HIV. Whole-study results and caveats: Post-treatment diversity went higher with ART but stayed below transplant donor controls.

The authors ran the immunoSEQ assay, v3.0, at survey level. The method was immunoSEQ multiplex PCR; TCRdb's version includes in-frame clones alone and lacks a portion of them. The repertoire includes about 24,000 clones, about 80% of them detected once, and around 6.2% sits in the top ten. Worth noting for this clone: Its antigen is not known.

Germline V gene lookup returns CDR1 SGHRS and CDR2 YFSETQ. The junction had 7 bases not matched to a gene; V was cut back by 0 bases and J by 1 base. The CDR3 is 17 residues long. Every participant gave one or more pre-ART and two or more post-ART PBMC samples. The sample was unsorted PBMCs, taken 4.4 years after starting antiretroviral therapy. This TCR was sampled from a man younger than 40 with HIV. The V call is TRBV5-1, the J call TRBJ2-3, with 8 bases lining up with TRBD2. Written as DNA, the CDR3 is TGCGCCAGCAGCTTGGTATCGAGCGGGAGAGGCACAGATACGCAGTATTTT. Protein sequence: CASSLVSSGRGTDTQYF.